At least ten counts were recorded for the clone carrying this T cell receptor beta chain. As TCR cDNA was made by 5'RACE template switching, a universal primer site and UMIs were added. TCRdb ran MiXCR on the 5' RACE reads and lists one entry per CDR3 protein. Of about 52,000 distinct CDR3 sequences in the sample, 6.6% were seen once. The data originate from a study of T cells after yellow fever vaccination. Study results and limitations: Post-booster repertoires contained most primary-vaccination clones again (approximately 95% CD4, about 90% CD8). Only a small proportion of the clonotypes turned up in both the CD4 and the CD8 compartments, likely arising from convergent recombination. One caveat is that FACS-sorted repertoires could contain abundant clonotypes contaminating from the bulk population.

The CDR3 has 16 residues. Trimming pared 5 bases from V and 1 base from J, leaving 14 bases between. Germline lookup yields CDR1 SGHTA and CDR2 FQGTGA. This specimen was CD8+ T cells not binding an NS4B(214-222) dextramer, sorted from PBMCs, taken around 45 days after the first yellow fever vaccination. The chain recombines TRBV7-3 with TRBJ2-2, with D possibly being TRBD2 (5 bases). The TCR comes from a man aged 18 to 35 who received the YFV17D yellow fever vaccine. The CDR3: CASSRGPAGNTGELFF. The DNA for the CDR3 is TGTGCCAGCAGCCGAGGCCCCGCGGGGAACACCGGGGAGCTGTTTTTT.